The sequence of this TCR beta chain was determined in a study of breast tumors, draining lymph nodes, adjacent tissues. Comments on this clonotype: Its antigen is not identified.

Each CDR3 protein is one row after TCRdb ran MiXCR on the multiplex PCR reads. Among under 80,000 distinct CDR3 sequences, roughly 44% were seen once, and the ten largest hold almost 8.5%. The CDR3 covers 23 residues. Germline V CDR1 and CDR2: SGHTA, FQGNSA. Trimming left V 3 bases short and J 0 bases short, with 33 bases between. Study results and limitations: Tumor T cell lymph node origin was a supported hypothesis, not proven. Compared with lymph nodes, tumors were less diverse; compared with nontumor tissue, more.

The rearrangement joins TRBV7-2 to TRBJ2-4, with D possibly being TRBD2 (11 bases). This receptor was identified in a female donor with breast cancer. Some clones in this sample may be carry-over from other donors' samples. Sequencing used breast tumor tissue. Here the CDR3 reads CASSLGRDRGVAGGILAKNIQYF. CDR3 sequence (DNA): TGTGCCAGCAGCTTGGGTCGGGACAGGGGTGTAGCGGGGGGGATACTAGCCAAAAACATTCAGTACTTC.